This T cell receptor (beta chain) was observed in a study of cytomegalovirus exposure and HLA in healthy donors. For the study at large: Of all 400 or so donors who were genotyped, 75% to 85% belonged to the Caucasian-associated ancestry cluster.

Findings of the study overall: In most subjects, TCR beta sequences reportedly gave accurate predictions of HLA-A and HLA-B alleles.

For this clone: What it binds is not known.

The CDR3 length is 13 residues. V lost 8 bases and J lost 5; bases outside the gene matches: 7. Germline CDR1 reads MDHEN; CDR2 reads SYDVKM. The PCR employed 60 Vbeta primers together with 13 Jbeta primers. Profiled with immunoSEQ multiplex PCR; TCRdb holds only in-frame clones, not every one. The profile shows 150,000 or so clones, about 81% of them singletons. The sequencing input was PBMCs. The rearrangement links TRBV28 to TRBJ2-5, with 8 bases identical to TRBD2. This sequence was found in a young man in good health and CMV-seronegative. As DNA, the CDR3 is TGTGCCAGCGTTACGGGGGGGCGGGAGACCCAGTACTTC. The encoded protein is CASVTGGRETQYF.